The T cell receptor beta chain under discussion was sequenced for a study of blood T cell repertoires in COVID-19. Study at large: T cells, B-cell-depleted T cells, or PBMCs provided the cDNA or gDNA that served as material.

Clones were sequenced by immunoSEQ multiplex PCR, and TCRdb holds only the in-frame ones, with some missing. This table has about 530,000 clones, 70% to 90% appearing once. With 0 bases clipped from V and 5 bases from J, the junction kept 7 bases outside the gene matches. CDR3 length: 16 amino acids. Germline V CDR1 and CDR2: SGHRS, YFSETQ. The TCR originated in a woman in her forties or fifties with COVID-19, enrolled during active disease. Material: peripheral blood. The rearrangement uses TRBV5-1 and TRBJ2-3; TRBD2 matches 9 bases. CDR3 nucleotides: TGCGCCAGCAGCTTGGCTGGGCGGGGGGGCCAAGATACGCAGTATTTT. Its protein is CASSLAGRGGQDTQYF.